Below, 20 T cell receptor beta chains from the same sample are listed, as sequenced in a study of CD8 T cells in ankylosing spondylitis. General study points: Several highly homologous variants made up a TCR beta motif that seemed to typify ankylosing spondylitis blood.

Their specific antigens are unknown. TCRdb re-called the 5' RACE reads with MiXCR, one entry per CDR3 protein. The table includes some 840,000 distinct CDR3 sequences, about 10% detected once. Material for sequencing was blood, either unsorted or a sorted T cell fraction (not recorded which). These receptors were obtained from a male donor with ankylosing spondylitis.

This clonotype was seen a handful of times. The rearrangement uses TRBV20-1 and TRBJ2-5, with D perhaps given as TRBD1 or TRBD2 (5 bases each). The CDR3 length is 14 residues. The V gene's germline CDR1 is DFQATT and CDR2 SNEGSKA (reference sequence). The V end was cut by 1 base, the J end by 4 bases, with 13 bases between. CDR3 coding DNA: TGCAGTGCTAGAGTGTTCAGGGCGGGAGAGACCCAGTACTTC. Amino acid sequence: CSARVFRAGETQYF.

The CDR3 DNA sequence: TGTGCCAGCAGCCCGACCCCGGGACAGTTTCCTCTCGGGCAGTTCTTC. Translating gives CASSPTPGQFPLGQFF. V is TRBV7-2 and J is TRBJ2-1, with 7 bases identical to TRBD1. Germline V gene lookup returns CDR1 SGHTA and CDR2 FQGNSA. V shed 5 bases, J shed 12 bases, and the junction held 19 bases outside the gene matches. The CDR3 totals 16 residues.

The V and J genes are TRBV5-1 and TRBJ1-1; TRBD1 might be the D (5 bases). Trimming took 4 bases from V and 4 from J, leaving 14 bases between them. This CDR3 comprises 14 residues. Germline lookup yields CDR1 SGHRS and CDR2 YFSETQ. For the CDR3, the DNA is TGCGCCAGCAGCCCCTCGTGGGGGTCCACTGAAGCTTTCTTT. Translation gives CASSPSWGSTEAFF.

V usage is TRBV6-2 or TRBV6-3 and J usage is TRBJ2-1; no firm D call. The CDR3 loop spans 11 amino acids. With 6 bases removed from V and 9 bases from J, the gap between germline ends came to 9 bases. The germline V gene has CDR1 MNHEY and CDR2 SVGEGT. The CDR3 sequence: CASRELGEQFF. CDR3 bases: TGTGCCAGCAGGGAATTGGGTGAGCAGTTCTTC.

This clonotype occurred a few times. The chain employs TRBV5-1 and TRBJ2-3; the D is unclear. CDR3 length: 13 amino acids. The V gene lost 6 bases and the J gene lost 4 bases, with 12 bases spanning the gap. Germline lookup yields CDR1 SGHRS and CDR2 YFSETQ. The CDR3 loop is CASNSLRPDTQYF. The CDR3 DNA reads TGCGCCAGCAATTCACTGCGGCCAGATACGCAGTATTTT.

This chain uses TRBV19 with TRBJ2-2; D might be TRBD2 (6 bases). Germline V gene data show CDR1 as LNHDA and CDR2 as SQIVND (reference sequence). The germline V and J ends were trimmed by 6 bases and 1 base, with 9 bases remaining between them. The CDR3 is 14 amino acids. The CDR3 bases are TGTGCCAGTAGGGGACTGAGGAACACCGGGGAGCTGTTTTTT. It specifies CASRGLRNTGELFF.

This clonotype was seen ten or more times. The chain couples TRBV20-1 to TRBJ2-7; D is unresolved. Trimming shortened V by 4 bases and J by 0 bases, and 7 bases separated the two germline ends. Germline CDR1 and CDR2: DFQATT and SNEGSKA (reference sequence). The CDR3 spans 12 residues. The CDR3 loop is CSATGFSYEQYF. The CDR3 bases are TGCAGTGCTACGGGCTTCTCCTACGAGCAGTACTTC.

The genes are TRBV28 and TRBJ1-5; no reliable D call. The V and J ends lost 3 bases and 7 bases respectively, with 10 bases between them. CDR1 MDHEN and CDR2 SYDVKM come from the germline V gene. The CDR3 is made up of 13 amino acids. The CDR3 nucleotides read TGTGCCAGCAGTTTCTGGGGAAGGCAGCCCCAGCATTTT. Translated, it gives CASSFWGRQPQHF.

This chain uses TRBV28 with TRBJ2-7; D may correspond to TRBD1 or TRBD2 (5 bases each). The CDR3 is made up of 15 amino acids. Trimming took 7 bases from V and 4 from J, leaving 20 bases between them. Germline loops: CDR1 MDHEN, CDR2 SYDVKM. Here the CDR3 DNA reads TGTGCCAGCATCCCTACCGGGACGGGAAGATACGAGCAGTACTTC. As protein: CASIPTGTGRYEQYF.

This chain connects TRBV5-1 to TRBJ2-1; 9 bases fit TRBD2. The CDR3 sequence is 17 residues long. Germline V gene sequence: CDR1 SGHRS, CDR2 YFSETQ. V lost 0 bases to trimming and J lost 0 bases; unmatched junction nucleotides: 4. CDR3 in DNA: TGCGCCAGCAGCTTGGGACTAGCGGCGATCTCCTACAATGAGCAGTTCTTC. Its translation: CASSLGLAAISYNEQFF.

This clonotype was observed a few times. The chain couples TRBV30 to TRBJ2-5, with TRBD1 matching 7 bases. The V segment lost 2 bases and the J segment 4 bases; nucleotides outside the gene matches: 4. This CDR3 contains 13 residues. Germline V gene lookup returns CDR1 GTSNPN and CDR2 SVGIG (reference sequence). The CDR3 coding sequence is TGTGCCTGGAGTACGACAGGGAGAGAGACCCAGTACTTC. Its translation: CAWSTTGRETQYF.

A few counts support this clonotype. The V gene is TRBV20-1, the J gene TRBJ2-7; 7 nucleotides align to TRBD2. This CDR3 has 15 residues. The J segment lost 2 bases and the V segment lost 6 bases, leaving 13 bases of the junction unmatched. The germline V gene has CDR1 DFQATT and CDR2 SNEGSKA (reference sequence). The CDR3 sequence: CSALGWERGTYEQYF. The CDR3 DNA is TGCAGTGCCCTGGGATGGGAGCGGGGAACCTACGAGCAGTACTTC.

The table lists this clonotype with a few counts. The chain has TRBV5-6 and TRBJ2-6; a weak D match, TRBD2 (5 bases). Trimming left V 2 bases short and J 3 bases short, with 12 bases between. The CDR3 sequence is 16 residues long. Germline V gene data show CDR1 as SGHDT and CDR2 as YYEEEE. The CDR3 spells CASSLGWAGGANVLTF. CDR3 DNA sequence: TGTGCCAGCAGCTTAGGTTGGGCGGGTGGGGCCAACGTCCTGACTTTC. Supplemented by reference TRBV5-6 and TRBJ2-6, the full variable domain reads DAGVTQSPTHLIKTRGQQVTLRCSPKSGHDTVSWYQQALGQGPQFIFQYYEEEERQRGNFPDRFSGHQFPNYSSELNVNALLLGDSALYLCASSLGWAGGANVLTFGAGSRLTVL.

The rearrangement links TRBV28 to TRBJ2-7, with 8 bases that match TRBD1. This CDR3 has 14 amino acids. V lost 2 bases, J lost 4 bases, and 4 bases stayed unmatched. Germline V CDR1 and CDR2: MDHEN, SYDVKM. In DNA, the CDR3 is TGTGCCAGCAGTTTAAGCAGGGGGCGGTACGAGCAGTACTTC. Amino acids: CASSLSRGRYEQYF.

This clonotype has a count of ten or more. V and J are TRBV7-2 and TRBJ2-7; D gene unclear. The CDR3 loop spans 14 amino acids. Germline CDR1 reads SGHTA; CDR2 reads FQGNSA. The V and J ends lost 0 bases and 1 base respectively, with 7 bases between them. For the CDR3, the DNA is TGTGCCAGCAGCTTAGCTGCTAGTTCCTACGAGCAGTACTTC. This sequence encodes CASSLAASSYEQYF.

This clonotype came up a few times. The rearrangement uses TRBV7-8 and TRBJ1-1; D may be TRBD1 (5 bases). CDR3 size: 14 residues. V lost 4 bases and J lost 3, with 12 bases in between. Per the germline V gene, CDR1 is SGHVS and CDR2 is FQNEAQ. In DNA form, the CDR3 reads TGTGCCAGCAGCTCAAAACAGGTAGACACTGAAGCTTTCTTT. This codes for CASSSKQVDTEAFF.

In its sample, this clonotype was seen a few times. This sequence joins TRBV4-2 and TRBJ2-1; 10 bases are a match to TRBD1. The germline V gene encodes CDR1 LGHNA and CDR2 YNFKEQ. The CDR3 spans 20 residues. V lost 1 base, J lost 0 bases, and 12 bases stayed unmatched. The CDR3 region is CASSQVAGQGILSSYNEQFF. CDR3 DNA: TGTGCCAGCAGCCAAGTTGCGGGACAGGGGATTCTTAGCTCCTACAATGAGCAGTTCTTC.

This clonotype was recorded at least ten times. The J gene is TRBJ2-4, the V gene TRBV4-3, with a weak D call TRBD2 (6 bases). Germline V gene lookup returns CDR1 LGHNA and CDR2 YSLEER. This CDR3 contains 14 residues. Deletions cut 1 base from V and 6 bases from J, with 10 bases between. The CDR3 nucleotides read TGCGCCAGCAGCCAAGCGATCGGGGGAAACATTCAGTACTTC. Residues: CASSQAIGGNIQYF.

The chain carries TRBV5-6 and TRBJ2-1, with D unresolved. Trimming removed 7 bases from V and 5 bases from J, with 19 bases in between. The CDR3 runs to 15 residues. Germline CDR1 is SGHDT and CDR2 is YYEEEE. The CDR3 region has the DNA TGTGCCAGCGGCACCGCAGGTAGGGTCCACAATGAGCAGTTCTTC. As protein: CASGTAGRVHNEQFF.

This clonotype was detected a few times. The V gene is TRBV6-1, the J gene TRBJ2-7; 10 nucleotides match TRBD1. The CDR3 contains 14 residues. The germline V gene has CDR1 MNHNS and CDR2 SASEGT. Unmatched junction bases numbered 9, after V lost 6 bases and J lost 7 bases. The CDR3 region has the DNA TGTGCCAGCAGCCGGGACAGGGGCCTGGGGGAGCAGTACTTC. This translates into CASSRDRGLGEQYF.